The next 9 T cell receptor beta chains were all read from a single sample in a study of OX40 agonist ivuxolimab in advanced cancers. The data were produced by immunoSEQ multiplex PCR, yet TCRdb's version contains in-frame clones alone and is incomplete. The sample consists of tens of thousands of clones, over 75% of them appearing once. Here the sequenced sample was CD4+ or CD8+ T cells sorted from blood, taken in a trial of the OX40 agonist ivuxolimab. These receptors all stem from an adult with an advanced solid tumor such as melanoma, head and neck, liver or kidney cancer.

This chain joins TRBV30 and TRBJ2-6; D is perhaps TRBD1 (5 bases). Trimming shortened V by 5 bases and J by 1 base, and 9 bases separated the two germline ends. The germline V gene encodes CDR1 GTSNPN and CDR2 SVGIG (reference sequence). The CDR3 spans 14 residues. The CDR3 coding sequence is TGTGCCTGGGAGCCAGGGTCTGGGGCCAACGTCCTGACTTTC. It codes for CAWEPGSGANVLTF.

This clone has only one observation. This CDR3 reads CAWSGIRTFEAFF. The DNA of the CDR3 is TGTGCCTGGAGCGGGATTCGGACCTTTGAAGCTTTCTTT. The rearrangement uses TRBV30 and TRBJ1-1; D remains unclear. The V gene lost 3 bases and the J gene lost 7 bases, with 15 bases spanning the gap. Per the germline V gene, CDR1 is GTSNPN and CDR2 is SVGIG (reference sequence). This CDR3 spans 13 amino acids.

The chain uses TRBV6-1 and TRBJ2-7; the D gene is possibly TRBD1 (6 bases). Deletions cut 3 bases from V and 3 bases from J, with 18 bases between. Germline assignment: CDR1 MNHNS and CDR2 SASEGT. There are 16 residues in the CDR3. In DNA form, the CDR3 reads TGTGCCAGCAGTGACCTAATAGGGGACACAATCTACGAGCAGTACTTC. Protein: CASSDLIGDTIYEQYF.

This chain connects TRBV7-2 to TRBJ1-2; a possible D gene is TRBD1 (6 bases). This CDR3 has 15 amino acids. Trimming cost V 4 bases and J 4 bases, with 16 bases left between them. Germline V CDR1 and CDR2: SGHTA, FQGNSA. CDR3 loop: CASSSPDRRGYGYTF. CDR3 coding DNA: TGTGCCAGCAGCTCCCCCGACAGGCGGGGCTATGGCTACACCTTC.

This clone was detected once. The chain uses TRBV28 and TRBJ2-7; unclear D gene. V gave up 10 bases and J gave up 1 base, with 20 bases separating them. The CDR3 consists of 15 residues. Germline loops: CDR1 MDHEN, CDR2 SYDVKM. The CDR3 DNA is TGTGCCATTTCGGAAGGGCCCAATCTTTCCTACGAGCAGTACTTC. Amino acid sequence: CAISEGPNLSYEQYF.

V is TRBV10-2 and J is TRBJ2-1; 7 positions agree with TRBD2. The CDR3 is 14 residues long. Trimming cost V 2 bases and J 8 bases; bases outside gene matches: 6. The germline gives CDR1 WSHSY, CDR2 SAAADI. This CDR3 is CASSEMRGSHEQFF. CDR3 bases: TGCGCCAGCAGTGAGATGCGGGGGTCGCATGAGCAGTTCTTC.

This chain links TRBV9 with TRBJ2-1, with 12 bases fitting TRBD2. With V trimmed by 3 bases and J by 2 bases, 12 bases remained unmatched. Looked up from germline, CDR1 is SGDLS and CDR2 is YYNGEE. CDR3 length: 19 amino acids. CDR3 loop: CASSGYTSGGHNTYNEQFF. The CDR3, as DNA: TGTGCCAGCAGCGGCTATACTAGCGGGGGGCACAACACCTACAATGAGCAGTTCTTC.

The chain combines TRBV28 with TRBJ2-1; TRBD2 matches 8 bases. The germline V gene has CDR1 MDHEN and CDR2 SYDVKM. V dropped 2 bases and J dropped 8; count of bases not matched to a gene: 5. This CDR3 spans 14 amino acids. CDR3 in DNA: TGTGCCAGCAGTTTAAGTCGGGGGGGGTATGAGCAGTTCTTC. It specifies CASSLSRGGYEQFF.

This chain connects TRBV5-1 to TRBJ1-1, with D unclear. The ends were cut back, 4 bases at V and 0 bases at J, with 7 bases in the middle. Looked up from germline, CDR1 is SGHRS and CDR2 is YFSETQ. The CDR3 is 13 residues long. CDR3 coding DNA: TGCGCCAGCAGCATATCATTGAACACTGAAGCTTTCTTT. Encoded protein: CASSISLNTEAFF.